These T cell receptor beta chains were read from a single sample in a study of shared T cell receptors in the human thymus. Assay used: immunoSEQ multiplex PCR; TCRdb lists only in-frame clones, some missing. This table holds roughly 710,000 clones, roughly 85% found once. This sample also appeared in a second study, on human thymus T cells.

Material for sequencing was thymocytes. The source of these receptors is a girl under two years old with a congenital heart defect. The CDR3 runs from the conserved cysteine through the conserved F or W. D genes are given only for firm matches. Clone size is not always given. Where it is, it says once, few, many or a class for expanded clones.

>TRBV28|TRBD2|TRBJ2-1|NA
CASCPRGGATYNEQFF
TGTGCCAGCTGTCCCCGGGGGGGCGCGACCTACAATGAGCAGTTCTTC
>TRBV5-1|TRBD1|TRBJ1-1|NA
CASSRKLPTGGTEAFF
TGCGCCAGCAGCCGAAAACTACCGACAGGGGGGACTGAAGCTTTCTTT
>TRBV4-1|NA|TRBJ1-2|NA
CASSQKLGGDAFGYTF
TGCGCCAGCAGCCAGAAACTGGGAGGGGATGCGTTTGGCTACACCTTC
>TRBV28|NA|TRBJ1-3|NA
CASSPIQGSGNTIYF
TGTGCCAGCAGTCCCATACAGGGCTCTGGAAACACCATATATTTT
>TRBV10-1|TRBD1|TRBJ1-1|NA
CASSESGQGSYTEAFF
TGCGCCAGCAGTGAGTCTGGACAGGGGTCGTACACTGAAGCTTTCTTT
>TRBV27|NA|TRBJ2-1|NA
CASSLGGLGMETYNEQFF
TGTGCCAGCAGTTTAGGGGGGTTGGGGATGGAGACCTACAATGAGCAGTTCTTC
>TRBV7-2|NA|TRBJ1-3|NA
CASSSLIQGGGNTIYF
TGTGCCAGCAGCTCGCTCATACAGGGCGGAGGAAACACCATATATTTT
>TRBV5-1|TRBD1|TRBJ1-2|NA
CASSWTGASYGYTF
TGCGCCAGCAGCTGGACAGGAGCTAGTTATGGCTACACCTTC
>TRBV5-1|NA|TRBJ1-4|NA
CASSLGPGANEKLFF
TGCGCCAGCAGCTTGGGTCCAGGGGCGAATGAAAAACTGTTTTTT
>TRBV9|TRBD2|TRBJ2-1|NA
CASSVGERGAQLF
TGTGCCAGCAGCGTAGGGGAGCGGGGGGCCCAGCTCTTC
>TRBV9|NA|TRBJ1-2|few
CASSGSPRQVNYGYTF
TGTGCCAGCAGCGGTTCCCCAAGACAGGTTAACTATGGCTACACCTTC
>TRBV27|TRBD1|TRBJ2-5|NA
CASSLVWTGTETQYF
TGTGCCAGCAGTTTGGTCTGGACAGGGACAGAGACCCAGTACTTC
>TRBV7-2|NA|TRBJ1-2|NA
CASSLEEGGVYGYTF
TGTGCCAGCAGCTTAGAAGAAGGTGGAGTCTATGGCTACACCTTC
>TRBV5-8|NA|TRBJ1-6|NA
CASRHREIDNSPLHF
TGTGCCAGCAGACACAGGGAGATAGATAATTCACCCCTCCACTTT
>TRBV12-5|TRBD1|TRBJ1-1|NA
CASGSFDRGRGNTEAFF
TGTGCTAGTGGTTCGTTCGACAGGGGGCGAGGGAACACTGAAGCTTTCTTT
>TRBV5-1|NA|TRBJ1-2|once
CASSSTGTKIGGYTF
TGCGCCAGCAGCTCAACCGGGACAAAAATAGGTGGCTACACCTTC
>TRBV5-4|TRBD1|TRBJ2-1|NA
CASSSRNDRGREDEQFF
TGTGCCAGCAGCTCCCGGAACGACAGGGGAAGGGAGGATGAGCAGTTCTTC
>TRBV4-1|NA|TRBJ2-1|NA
CASSQVGPRNNEQFF
TGCGCCAGCAGCCAAGTTGGGCCCAGAAACAATGAGCAGTTCTTC
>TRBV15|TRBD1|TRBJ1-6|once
CATSSFVKGQKNSPLHF
TGTGCCACCAGCAGTTTTGTCAAGGGACAGAAGAATTCACCCCTCCACTTT
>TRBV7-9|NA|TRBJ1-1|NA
CASIGGANTEAFF
TGTGCCAGCATCGGAGGCGCGAACACTGAAGCTTTCTTT
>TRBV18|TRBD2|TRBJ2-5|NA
CASSPQTRGGRETQYF
TGTGCCAGCTCACCACAAACGCGGGGGGGCCGAGAGACCCAGTACTTC
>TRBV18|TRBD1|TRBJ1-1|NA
CASSPMRGQAGTEAFF
TGTGCCAGCTCACCAATGAGGGGGCAGGCGGGTACTGAAGCTTTCTTT
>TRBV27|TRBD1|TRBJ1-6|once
CAINPPRGPDSPLHF
TGTGCCATCAACCCCCCGAGGGGGCCCGATTCACCCCTCCACTTT
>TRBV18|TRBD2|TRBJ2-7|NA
CASSPRGVEQYF
TGTGCCAGCTCACCGCGGGGGGTCGAGCAGTACTTC
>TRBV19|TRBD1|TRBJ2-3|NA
CASSIGTGGVTDTQYF
TGTGCCAGTAGTATCGGGACAGGGGGTGTTACAGATACGCAGTATTTT
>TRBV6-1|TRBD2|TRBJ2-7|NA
CASISGESSYEQYF
TGTGCCAGCATTAGCGGGGAAAGCTCCTACGAGCAGTACTTC
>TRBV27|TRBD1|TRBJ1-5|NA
CASSGKGTGGDQPQHF
TGTGCCAGCAGTGGAAAAGGGACAGGGGGAGATCAGCCCCAGCATTTT
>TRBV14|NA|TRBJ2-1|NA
CASRDAGTGGAGEQFF
TGTGCCAGCAGGGATGCTGGAACAGGCGGGGCGGGTGAGCAGTTCTTC
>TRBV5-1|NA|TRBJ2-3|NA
CASSSPPARSTDTQYF
TGCGCCAGCAGCTCCCCTCCCGCGCGGAGCACAGATACGCAGTATTTT
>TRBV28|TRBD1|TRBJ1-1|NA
CASRRQGSTEAFF
TGTGCCAGCAGACGACAGGGAAGTACTGAAGCTTTCTTT
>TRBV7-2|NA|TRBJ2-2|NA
CASSLDAQAGFGTGELFF
TGTGCCAGCAGCTTAGATGCCCAGGCGGGGTTCGGGACCGGGGAGCTGTTTTTT
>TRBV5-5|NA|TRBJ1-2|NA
CASSHTTMGGLGYGYTF
TGTGCCAGCAGCCACACGACGATGGGGGGGCTAGGCTATGGCTACACCTTC
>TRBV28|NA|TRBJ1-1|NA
CASSDYMYMGEDTEAFF
TGTGCCAGCAGTGACTATATGTATATGGGGGAGGACACTGAAGCTTTCTTT
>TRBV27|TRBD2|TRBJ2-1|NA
CASSRTYPGLAGGTAYNEQFF
TGTGCCAGCAGTCGGACTTATCCGGGACTAGCGGGGGGGACCGCATACAATGAGCAGTTCTTC
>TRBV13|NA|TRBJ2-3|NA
CASSSSLTETDTQYF
TGTGCCAGCAGCTCTTCATTGACAGAAACAGATACGCAGTATTTT
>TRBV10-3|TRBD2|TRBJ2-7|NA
CAISETILAGLRLRLGPYEQYF
TGTGCCATCAGTGAGACAATCTTAGCGGGCCTAAGGTTACGTCTGGGCCCCTACGAGCAGTACTTC